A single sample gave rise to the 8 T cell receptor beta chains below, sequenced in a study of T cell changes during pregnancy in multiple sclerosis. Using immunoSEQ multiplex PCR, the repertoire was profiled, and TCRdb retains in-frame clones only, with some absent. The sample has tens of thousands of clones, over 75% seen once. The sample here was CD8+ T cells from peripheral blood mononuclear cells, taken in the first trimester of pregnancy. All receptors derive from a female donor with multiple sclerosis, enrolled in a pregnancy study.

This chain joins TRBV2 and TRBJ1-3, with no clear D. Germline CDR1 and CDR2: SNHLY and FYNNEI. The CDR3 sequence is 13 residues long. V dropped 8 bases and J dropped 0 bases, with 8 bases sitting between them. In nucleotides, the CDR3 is TGTGCCAGCGAGCAGGACTCTGGAAACACCATATATTTT. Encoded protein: CASEQDSGNTIYF.

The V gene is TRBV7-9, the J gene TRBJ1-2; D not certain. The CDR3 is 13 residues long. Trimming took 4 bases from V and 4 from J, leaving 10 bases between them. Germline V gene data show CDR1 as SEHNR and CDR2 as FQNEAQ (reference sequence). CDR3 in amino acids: CASSSLGTYGYTF. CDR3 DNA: TGTGCCAGCAGCTCCCTGGGCACCTATGGCTACACCTTC.

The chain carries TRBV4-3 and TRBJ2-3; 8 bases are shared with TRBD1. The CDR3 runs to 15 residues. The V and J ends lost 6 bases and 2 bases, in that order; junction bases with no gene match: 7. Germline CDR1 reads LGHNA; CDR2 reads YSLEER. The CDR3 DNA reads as TGCGCCAGCAGGCCCGGGACAGGTGACACAGATACGCAGTATTTT. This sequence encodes CASRPGTGDTDTQYF.

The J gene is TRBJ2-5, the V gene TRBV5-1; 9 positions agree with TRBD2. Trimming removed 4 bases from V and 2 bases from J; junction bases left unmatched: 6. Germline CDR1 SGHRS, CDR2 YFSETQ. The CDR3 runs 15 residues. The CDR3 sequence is CASSGGLASQETQYF. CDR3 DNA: TGCGCCAGCAGCGGCGGACTAGCGTCACAAGAGACCCAGTACTTC.

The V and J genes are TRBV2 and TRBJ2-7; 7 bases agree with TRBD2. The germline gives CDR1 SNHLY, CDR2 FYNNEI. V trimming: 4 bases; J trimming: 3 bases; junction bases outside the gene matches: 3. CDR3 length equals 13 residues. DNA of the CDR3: TGTGCCAGCAGTGCGGGGGGAGTCTACGAGCAGTACTTC. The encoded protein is CASSAGGVYEQYF.

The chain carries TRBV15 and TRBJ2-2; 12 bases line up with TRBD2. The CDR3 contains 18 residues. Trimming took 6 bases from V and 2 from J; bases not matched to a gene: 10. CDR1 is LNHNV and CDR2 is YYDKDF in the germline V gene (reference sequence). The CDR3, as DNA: TGTGCCACCAGGGGAGCTAAGGGACTAGCGGGTAACACCGGGGAGCTGTTTTTT. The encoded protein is CATRGAKGLAGNTGELFF.

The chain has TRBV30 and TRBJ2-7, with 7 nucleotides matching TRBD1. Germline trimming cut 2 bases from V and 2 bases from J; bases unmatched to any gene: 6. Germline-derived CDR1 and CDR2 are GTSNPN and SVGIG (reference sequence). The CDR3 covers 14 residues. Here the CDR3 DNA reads TGTGCCTGGAGTTCATGGGACAGTGCCTACGAGCAGTACTTC. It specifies CAWSSWDSAYEQYF.

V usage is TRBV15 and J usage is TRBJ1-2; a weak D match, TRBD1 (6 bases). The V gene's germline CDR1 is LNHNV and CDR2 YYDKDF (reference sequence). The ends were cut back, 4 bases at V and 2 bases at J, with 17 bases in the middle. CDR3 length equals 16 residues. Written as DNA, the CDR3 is TGTGCCACCAGCACCCCATACTCCACAGGGAACTATGGCTACACCTTC. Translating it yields CATSTPYSTGNYGYTF.